This entry lists 29 T cell receptor beta chains sequenced from one sample in a study of resident and recirculating memory T cells in vitiligo. Data came from immunoSEQ multiplex PCR; TCRdb stores just in-frame clones and leaves some out. The sample lists 40,000 to 45,000 clones, over 90% occurring once. The sample comprised blood. The receptors were gathered from a male donor with vitiligo.

This clone is large within its sample. The chain uses TRBV4-3 and TRBJ2-3, with 12 positions matching TRBD2. Trimming cost V 4 bases and J 2 bases; bases outside gene matches: 4. CDR3 length: 16 amino acids. Germline CDR1 reads LGHNA; CDR2 reads YSLEER. The CDR3 loop is CASSPTSGGTTDTQYF. In DNA form, the CDR3 reads TGCGCCAGCAGCCCTACTAGCGGGGGGACCACAGATACGCAGTATTTT.

Notes on this clone: The junction and the germline gene differ at one end; a read error may be behind it. V and J are TRBV7-8 and TRBJ2-3, with 9 nucleotides matching TRBD2. The germline gives CDR1 SGHVS, CDR2 FQNEAQ. This CDR3 contains 15 residues. The CDR3 loop reads CASSTPGLGRGGGAF. CDR3 sequence (DNA): TGTGCCAGCAGCACCCCTGGCTTGGGTCGTGGCGGGGGGGCTTTT.

J is TRBJ2-1 and V is TRBV6-6; D not resolved. The V gene's germline CDR1 is MNHNY and CDR2 SVGAGI (reference sequence). The CDR3 extends over 14 amino acids. The V gene lost 6 bases and the J gene lost 6 bases, with 15 bases spanning the gap. The DNA for the CDR3 is TGTGCCAGCAGCGCTTCCCGGAGTGCCAATGAGCAGTTCTTC. Translating it yields CASSASRSANEQFF.

The gene calls are TRBV7-2 and TRBJ2-1; TRBD1 agrees at 7 bases. Trimming took 4 bases from V and 5 from J; bases not matched to a gene: 8. The CDR3 covers 15 residues. Germline V CDR1 and CDR2: SGHTA, FQGNSA. The CDR3 DNA reads as TGTGCCAGCAGCTCCTACGGGACAGTCGACAATGAGCAGTTCTTC. Residues: CASSSYGTVDNEQFF.

The chain employs TRBV7-2 and TRBJ2-1; D uncertain. V lost 7 bases and J 10 bases, leaving 11 bases between the germline ends. The CDR3 runs 11 residues. The V gene's germline CDR1 is SGHTA and CDR2 FQGNSA. The CDR3 loop reads CASTLNGEQFF. The CDR3 bases are TGTGCCAGCACCCTGAATGGCGAGCAGTTCTTC.

This chain uses TRBV9 with TRBJ1-3, with TRBD1 as a possible D gene (5 bases). CDR1 and CDR2 (germline): SGDLS, YYNGEE. Between the trimmed V and J ends, which lost 0 bases and 3 bases, there was a span of 7 bases. This CDR3 contains 14 residues. CDR3 in DNA: TGTGCCAGCAGCGTAGCGACAGTTGGAAACACCATATATTTT. Its protein is CASSVATVGNTIYF.

This clone was seen just once. The V gene is TRBV7-3, the J gene TRBJ2-3; 7 positions agree with TRBD2. This CDR3 is built from 14 residues. V lost 5 bases, J lost 5 bases, and 7 bases stayed unmatched. Germline V CDR1 and CDR2: SGHTA, FQGTGA. In DNA form, the CDR3 reads TGTGCCAGCAGCCTGTTCGGCGGGGGAGATACGCAGTATTTT. It yields the protein CASSLFGGGDTQYF. Using reference TRBV7-3 and TRBJ2-3 for the parts outside the CDR3, the full variable domain is GAGVSQTPSNKVTEKGKYVELRCDPISGHTALYWYRQSLGQGPEFLIYFQGTGAADDSGLPNDRFFAVRPEGSVSTLKIQRTERGDSAVYLCASSLFGGGDTQYFGPGTRLTVL.

This chain uses TRBV27 with TRBJ2-1; 8 nucleotides agree with TRBD1. Germline V lookup: CDR1 MNHEY, CDR2 SMNVEV (reference sequence). The CDR3 has 16 amino acids. The V segment lost 6 bases and the J segment 6 bases; nucleotides outside the gene matches: 13. The CDR3 loop reads CASRTIGQGAGNEQFF. The CDR3 DNA reads TGTGCCAGCAGAACTATAGGACAGGGAGCAGGCAATGAGCAGTTCTTC.

This chain joins TRBV5-1 and TRBJ2-7, with TRBD1 matching 10 bases. This CDR3 is built from 15 residues. V lost 0 bases to trimming and J lost 4 bases; unmatched junction nucleotides: 4. The germline CDR1 and CDR2 sequences are SGHRS and YFSETQ. The CDR3 DNA is TGCGCCAGCAGCTTGGGGGGACAGGGGCTATACGAGCAGTACTTC. Its translation: CASSLGGQGLYEQYF.

CDR3 sequence (DNA): TGTGCCAGCAGCTTACAGGGGGGAGGTGGCTACACCTTC. It is translated as CASSLQGGGGYTF. The rearrangement joins TRBV11-2 to TRBJ1-2; 7 bases map to TRBD1. Trimming took 2 bases from V and 7 from J; bases not matched to a gene: 4. This CDR3 has 13 amino acids. In germline, CDR1 is SGHAT, CDR2 FQNNGV.

CDR3 DNA sequence: TGTGCCAGTAGGGGACAGGCGTATAGCAATCAGCCCCAGCATTTT. It yields the protein CASRGQAYSNQPQHF. V gene TRBV19 combines with J gene TRBJ1-5, with TRBD1 matching over 8 bases. With 6 bases clipped from V and 0 bases from J, the junction kept 4 bases outside the gene matches. Germline V gives CDR1 LNHDA, CDR2 SQIVND (reference sequence). The CDR3 runs to 15 residues.

The chain joins TRBV5-4 to TRBJ2-1; D perhaps matches TRBD2 (7 bases). CDR1 is SGHNT, CDR2 YYREEE, per germline (reference sequence). V was shortened by 2 bases and J by 7 bases, with 16 bases between the two germline ends. The CDR3 runs to 15 residues. CDR3 in amino acids: CASSLRGGRVNEQFF. CDR3 DNA sequence: TGTGCCAGCAGCTTAAGGGGGGGCAGGGTGAATGAGCAGTTCTTC.

This chain links TRBV4-1 with TRBJ2-1, with 7 nucleotides matching TRBD2. Trimming cost V 4 bases and J 4 bases; bases outside gene matches: 7. CDR1 and CDR2 (germline): MGHRA, YSYEKL. The CDR3 sequence is 15 residues long. The DNA of the CDR3 is TGCGCCAGCAGCCCAGATAGCGGGTTTTACAATGAGCAGTTCTTC. Its translation: CASSPDSGFYNEQFF.

The chain recombines TRBV5-1 with TRBJ2-7; weak D call: TRBD1 (8 bases). CDR1 and CDR2 from the germline V gene are SGHRS and YFSETQ. The CDR3 totals 12 residues. The V end lost 4 bases, the J end lost 9 bases, and 14 bases lay between the germline ends. The CDR3 DNA follows: TGCGCCAGCAGCACGGACAGGGAGGGGCAGTACTTC. Translating gives CASSTDREGQYF.

In its sample, this clone was seen once. This chain joins TRBV6-1 and TRBJ1-6, with 7 bases fitting TRBD1. Germline lookup yields CDR1 MNHNS and CDR2 SASEGT. The length of the CDR3 is 16 residues. The ends lost 1 base at V and 10 bases at J; junction bases unmatched: 10. The CDR3 region has the DNA TGTGCCAGCAGTGAAGTAAAGGGGGCGCGCCGGTCACCCCTCCACTTT. This encodes CASSEVKGARRSPLHF.

The chain recombines TRBV4-2 with TRBJ2-4, with D perhaps TRBD1 (5 bases). CDR1 LGHNA and CDR2 YNFKEQ come from the germline V gene. The CDR3 length is 17 residues. The ends were cut back, 0 bases at V and 6 bases at J, with 18 bases in the middle. DNA of the CDR3: TGTGCCAGCAGCCAAGAGCAGCCGACGTCCACAGGAAACATTCAGTACTTC. It specifies CASSQEQPTSTGNIQYF.

The chain has TRBV5-1 and TRBJ2-7; 8 nucleotides line up with TRBD1. Losses at the gene ends were 2 bases for V and 2 bases for J; bases not matched to a gene: 3. The CDR3 spans 14 residues. Looked up from germline, CDR1 is SGHRS and CDR2 is YFSETQ. DNA for the CDR3: TGCGCCAGCAGCTTCAGGGGGCAGACCTACGAGCAGTACTTC. Its translation: CASSFRGQTYEQYF.

This chain connects TRBV5-1 to TRBJ2-3; 8 bases are shared with TRBD1. Germline CDR1 SGHRS, CDR2 YFSETQ. Losses at the gene ends were 4 bases for V and 5 bases for J; bases not matched to a gene: 6. This CDR3 contains 14 residues. CDR3 in amino acids: CASSRTGSEDTQYF. DNA for the CDR3: TGCGCCAGCAGCCGGACAGGGAGTGAAGATACGCAGTATTTT.

This clone has just a few counts. The rearrangement uses TRBV19 and TRBJ1-6, with 10 bases that match TRBD1. After removal of 9 bases from V and 10 bases from J, the junction contained 9 bases not matched to a gene. Germline CDR1 LNHDA, CDR2 SQIVND (reference sequence). The CDR3 has 14 amino acids. The CDR3 coding sequence is TGTGCCAGCGTCCGGGACAGGGGTCTCTCACCCCTCCACTTT. Protein: CASVRDRGLSPLHF.

The rearrangement links TRBV5-1 to TRBJ2-3; D gene uncertain. CDR3 size: 12 residues. Germline assignment: CDR1 SGHRS and CDR2 YFSETQ. Trimming stripped 4 bases from V and 3 bases from J, with 6 bases between. In nucleotides, the CDR3 is TGCGCCAGCAGCCCAACTACAGATACGCAGTATTTT. Protein product: CASSPTTDTQYF.

Only a few counts were recorded for this clone. The V and J genes are TRBV7-2 and TRBJ1-6, with 9 bases matching TRBD1. The J segment lost 9 bases and the V segment lost 9 bases, leaving 12 bases of the junction unmatched. Germline CDR1 is SGHTA and CDR2 is FQGNSA. CDR3 length: 15 residues. CDR3 DNA: TGTGCCAGTACGGGGGGACAGGGTTATGGTTCACCCCTCCACTTT. It is translated as CASTGGQGYGSPLHF.

V gene TRBV12-5 combines with J gene TRBJ2-2; 7 bases align to TRBD1. CDR3 length equals 16 residues. In germline, CDR1 is LGHNT, CDR2 FRNRAP. J gave up 4 bases and V 7 bases, and 12 bases lay outside the gene matches. CDR3 in amino acids: CASVDSSAGGTGELFF. The CDR3 nucleotides read TGTGCTAGTGTTGACAGTTCGGCAGGGGGCACCGGGGAGCTGTTTTTT.

V usage is TRBV11-3 and J usage is TRBJ1-4; tentative D call: TRBD1 (5 bases). Germline CDR1 reads SGHNT; CDR2 reads YENEEA. This CDR3 has 15 residues. Trimming left V 5 bases short and J 0 bases short, with 10 bases between. This CDR3 is CASSVTGSTNEKLFF. CDR3 DNA: TGTGCCAGCAGCGTTACAGGTTCAACTAATGAAAAACTGTTTTTT.

This clone was seen once. V gene TRBV5-6 combines with J gene TRBJ1-2, with no clear D. Germline lookup yields CDR1 SGHDT and CDR2 YYEEEE. V lost 0 bases and J 5 bases, leaving 5 bases between the germline ends. The CDR3 runs to 12 residues. The CDR3 DNA sequence: TGTGCCAGCAGCTTGGCAAATTATGGCTACACCTTC. Translated, it gives CASSLANYGYTF.

This clone has a handful of counts. The chain recombines TRBV10-3 with TRBJ1-5, with 9 bases aligning to TRBD1. With V trimmed by 3 bases and J by 7 bases, 10 bases remained unmatched. The CDR3 has 16 residues. Germline V gives CDR1 ENHRY, CDR2 SYGVKD. The CDR3 DNA reads TGTGCCATCAGTGATTTGGGAGGACAGGGGTGGCAGCCCCAGCATTTT. Its translation is CAISDLGGQGWQPQHF.

This clone showed up just a few times. The chain employs TRBV5-4 and TRBJ1-2, with a weak D call TRBD1 (6 bases). Germline V CDR1 and CDR2: SGHNT, YYREEE (reference sequence). The CDR3 runs 14 residues. V was cut by 4 bases and J by 4 bases, with 14 bases left in between. This CDR3 reads CASSPLDRSYGYTF. The CDR3, as DNA: TGTGCCAGCAGCCCCTTAGACAGGAGCTATGGCTACACCTTC.

The chain has TRBV6-1 and TRBJ1-4; TRBD1 might be the D (5 bases). With 4 bases removed from V and 2 bases from J, the gap between germline ends came to 11 bases. Per germline, CDR1 MNHNS and CDR2 SASEGT. This CDR3 region has 15 residues. The CDR3 spells CASSVDGGTNEKLFF. The CDR3 DNA sequence: TGTGCCAGCAGTGTCGATGGGGGGACTAATGAAAAACTGTTTTTT.

This sequence joins TRBV19 and TRBJ1-6, with D possibly matching TRBD1 (6 bases). Germline V lookup: CDR1 LNHDA, CDR2 SQIVND (reference sequence). The CDR3 consists of 15 residues. Trimming left V 7 bases short and J 5 bases short, with 15 bases between. The DNA of the CDR3 is TGTGCCAGTACCCCGACAGGAACAAATAATTCACCCCTCCACTTT. Residues: CASTPTGTNNSPLHF.

The chain combines TRBV5-4 with TRBJ2-2, with 8 positions matching TRBD2. The germline V gene has CDR1 SGHNT and CDR2 YYREEE (reference sequence). J gave up 5 bases and V 3 bases, and 6 bases lay outside the gene matches. This CDR3 is built from 15 residues. This CDR3 reads CASSYGGEGTGELFF. The CDR3 bases are TGTGCCAGCAGCTACGGGGGGGAGGGGACCGGGGAGCTGTTTTTT.